The rows below give T cell receptor beta chains drawn from one sample of a study of siplizumab effects on memory and regulatory T cells. Produced via immunoSEQ multiplex PCR; TCRdb's table is partial and in-frame only. The table lists 50,000 to 70,000 clones, 90% to 97% of them singletons. The sequenced sample consisted of naive CD8+ T cells sorted from blood. These receptors all come from a human donor in good health. CDR3s include the opening cysteine and the closing phenylalanine or tryptophan. The D gene is left open where the match is weak. Part of the rows lack a size; the others show once, few, many or a class for expanded clones.

j_call | v_call | clone_size | d_call | cdr3_nt | cdr3_aa
TRBJ1-2 | TRBV10-3 | . | . | TGTGCCATCAGTGAGTCAGGGGATGGCTACACCTTC | CAISESGDGYTF
TRBJ2-7 | TRBV6-6 | . | . | TGTGCCAGCAGTTATCTAGGGGCGGGTGAGCAGTACTTC | CASSYLGAGEQYF
TRBJ1-6 | TRBV6-4 | . | . | TGTGCCAGCAGTGACGGTAATTCACCCCTCCACTTT | CASSDGNSPLHF
TRBJ1-2 | TRBV27 | . | TRBD1 | TGTGCCAGCAGTTTAATCCCGACAGGGAACTATGGCTACACCTTC | CASSLIPTGNYGYTF
TRBJ2-2 | TRBV6-6 | once | . | TGTGCCAGCAGTTACGCGGGCACCCTGGACGGGGAGCTGTTTTTT | CASSYAGTLDGELFF
TRBJ2-5 | TRBV2 | . | TRBD1 | TGTGCGATCACAGGGGAGGAGACCCAGTACTTC | CAITGEETQYF
TRBJ2-7 | TRBV7-8 | . | . | TGTGCCAGCAGCCGGAACTACGAGCAGTACTTC | CASSRNYEQYF
TRBJ2-3 | TRBV19 | . | TRBD2 | TGTGCCAGTAGTGGGACTAGCGGGGGCACAGATACGCAGTATTTT | CASSGTSGGTDTQYF
TRBJ2-7 | TRBV6-5 | . | . | TGTGCCAGCAGTTACGGGGGCACCACCTACGAGCAGTACTTC | CASSYGGTTYEQYF
TRBJ2-2 | TRBV6-5 | . | . | TGTGCCAGCAGTTACACGTTGGGTAAACTCAGGGAGCTGTTTTTT | CASSYTLGKLRELFF
TRBJ2-7 | TRBV10-1 | . | TRBD1 | TGCGCCAGCAGTGGGGGGACAGGGGAGATCTACGAGCAGTACTTC | CASSGGTGEIYEQYF
TRBJ2-7 | TRBV13 | . | . | TGTGCCAGCAGCCTCCGGGACCGAGCCTTATACGAGCAGTACTTC | CASSLRDRALYEQYF
TRBJ1-2 | TRBV25-1 | . | . | TGTGCCAGCAGTGAATTAGGTTCCGCAGGGAGCTACACCTTC | CASSELGSAGSYTF
TRBJ2-7 | TRBV5-4 | . | TRBD1 | TGTGCCAGCAGCTTGACAGGGGAGTCGCGACAGTACTTC | CASSLTGESRQYF
TRBJ1-2 | TRBV27 | once | . | TGTGCCAGCAGTCTAGGACCTAACTATGGCTACACCTTC | CASSLGPNYGYTF
TRBJ2-7 | TRBV5-4 | . | TRBD1 | TGTGCCAGCAGCTGGGATTTGGGACAGGGATACGAGCAGTACTTC | CASSWDLGQGYEQYF
TRBJ1-2 | TRBV27 | . | . | TGTGCCAGCAGTCTCCGGGACGGCCGCTATGGCTACACCTTC | CASSLRDGRYGYTF
TRBJ2-1 | TRBV5-6 | . | TRBD1 | TGTGCCAGTACCGGGACAGAGTCCTACAATGAGCAGTTCTTC | CASTGTESYNEQFF
TRBJ1-5 | TRBV12-5 | . | . | TGTGCTAGTGGTTTCCAAGGGCCCCAGCATTTT | CASGFQGPQHF
TRBJ2-5 | TRBV6-4 | . | TRBD2 | TGTGCCAGCAGTGACTCGGCTAGCGGGGGCCAAGAGACCCAGTACTTC | CASSDSASGGQETQYF
TRBJ2-1 | TRBV5-4 | . | . | TGTGCCAGCAGCCCCGATAGGACTGAGCAGTTCTTC | CASSPDRTEQFF
TRBJ1-1 | TRBV7-8 | . | . | TGTGCCAGCAGCTTAGCAGGGACTGAAGCTTTCTTT | CASSLAGTEAFF
TRBJ1-1 | TRBV7-9 | . | . | TGTGCCAGCAGCTATGAGGGGACTGAAGCTTTCTTT | CASSYEGTEAFF
TRBJ2-3 | TRBV27 | . | . | TGTGCCAGCAGTAGGATGACTAGCACAGATACGCAGTATTTT | CASSRMTSTDTQYF
TRBJ2-7 | TRBV11-2 | . | . | TGTGCCAGCACCCTCGGGACAAACTACGAGCAGTACTTC | CASTLGTNYEQYF
TRBJ2-7 | TRBV5-1 | . | . | TGCGCCAGCAGCTTGGCTGGCAGGGAAGGTGACGAGCAGTACTTC | CASSLAGREGDEQYF
TRBJ2-5 | TRBV28 | once | . | TGTGCCTCAAAGACCGGGGGAGAGACCCAGTACTTC | CASKTGGETQYF
TRBJ1-1 | TRBV9 | . | . | TGTGCCAGCAGCGCCTCCGAAAATACTGAAGCTTTCTTT | CASSASENTEAFF
TRBJ2-3 | TRBV7-9 | . | TRBD1 | TGTGCCATCCCCGGGACAGCTAGCACAGATACGCAGTATTTT | CAIPGTASTDTQYF
TRBJ2-7 | TRBV6-1 | . | TRBD2 | TGTGCCAGCAGCGAGATACTAGCGGGGGGCCCCGAGCAGTACTTC | CASSEILAGGPEQYF
TRBJ2-7 | TRBV7-9 | . | TRBD1 | TGTGCCAGCAGCCCCGGACAGGGCTACGAGCAGTACTTC | CASSPGQGYEQYF
TRBJ2-5 | TRBV6-1 | . | TRBD1 | TGTGCCAGCACCTGGACAGGCCTCCCAGAGACCCAGTACTTC | CASTWTGLPETQYF
TRBJ1-5 | TRBV19 | . | . | TGTGCCAGTAGTATTGAGGGCTCCAATCAGCCCCAGCATTTT | CASSIEGSNQPQHF
TRBJ2-7 | TRBV11-2 | . | . | TGTGCCAGCAGCTTAGGGCAGGGGAAGTACGAGCAGTACTTC | CASSLGQGKYEQYF
TRBJ2-7 | TRBV28 | . | . | TGTGCCAGCAGTTTATCGGCCTACGAGCAGTACTTC | CASSLSAYEQYF
TRBJ2-3 | TRBV29-1 | once | . | TGCAGCGTTGAAGCTCTCGCCGTGGATACGCAGTATTTT | CSVEALAVDTQYF
TRBJ1-2 | TRBV5-5 | . | TRBD1 | TGTGCCAGCGGCAAAGTCGACAGGGGGCTACATGGCTACACCTTC | CASGKVDRGLHGYTF
TRBJ2-7 | TRBV5-4 | . | TRBD2 | TGTGCCAGCAGCCGAGAACTAGCGGCCGCCTACGAGCAGTACTTC | CASSRELAAAYEQYF
TRBJ2-3 | TRBV7-2 | . | . | TGTGCCAGCAGTTATTATCCGACTGACCTTAGCACAGATACGCAGTATTTT | CASSYYPTDLSTDTQYF
TRBJ1-5 | TRBV4-2 | few | . | TGTGCCAGCAGCCAGGGAGGGAATCAGCCCCAGCATTTT | CASSQGGNQPQHF
TRBJ1-2 | TRBV20-1 | . | . | TGCAGTGCTAGGTTTGGAAATGGCTACACCTTC | CSARFGNGYTF
TRBJ2-2 | TRBV11-2 | . | . | TGTTCCAGCAGCTTGGTTACCGGGGAGCTGTTTTTT | CSSSLVTGELFF
TRBJ2-3 | TRBV7-2 | . | . | TGTGCCAGCAGCTTACTTGACCCCCCGGATACGCAGTATTTT | CASSLLDPPDTQYF
TRBJ2-6 | TRBV6-6 | . | TRBD1 | TGTGCCAGCAGCTCACAGGGGGATCCCAACGTCCTGACTTTC | CASSSQGDPNVLTF
TRBJ1-4 | TRBV4-1 | once | . | TGCGCCAGCAGCCCCGGGGGGGCAACTAATGAAAAACTGTTTTTT | CASSPGGATNEKLFF
TRBJ1-5 | TRBV28 | . | . | TGTGCCAGCAGTTCCGTGGGTGAAGATCAGCCCCAGCATTTT | CASSSVGEDQPQHF
TRBJ2-4 | TRBV29-1 | . | . | TGCAGCGTTCTTGGACAGCTAAACATTCAGTACTTC | CSVLGQLNIQYF
TRBJ2-7 | TRBV10-2 | . | TRBD1 | TGCGCCAGCTTAAAGGACAGGGCGGCCTACGAGCAGTACTTC | CASLKDRAAYEQYF
TRBJ2-7 | TRBV7-3 | . | . | TGTGCCAGCAGCTTATCCGGGACCTACGAGCAGTACTTC | CASSLSGTYEQYF
TRBJ1-1 | TRBV19 | . | . | TGTGCCAGTAGTAGTTTTTGGAACGTGGATGGGGACACTGAAGCTTTCTTT | CASSSFWNVDGDTEAFF
TRBJ1-4 | TRBV6-5 | . | TRBD1 | TGTGCCAGCAGTCCGACAGGGTTGAGTGAAAAACTGTTTTTT | CASSPTGLSEKLFF
TRBJ2-3 | TRBV9 | . | TRBD2 | TGTGCCAGCAACGGACTAGCGGGGGGGTACACAGATACGCAGTATTTT | CASNGLAGGYTDTQYF
TRBJ1-2 | TRBV7-3 | . | TRBD1 | TGTGCCAGCAGCTTAACGACGACAGGGGGCGACGGCTACACCTTC | CASSLTTTGGDGYTF
TRBJ1-4 | TRBV19 | . | . | TGTGCCAGTAGTCCCATTACGGGAGAAAAACTGTTTTTT | CASSPITGEKLFF
TRBJ2-2 | TRBV7-3 | . | . | TGTGCCAGCAGCCGGGGGGTACAGGGAGACACCGGGGAGCTGTTTTTT | CASSRGVQGDTGELFF